The 4 T cell receptor beta chains listed next were all sequenced from one sample in a study of blood T cell repertoires in COVID-19. Some clones are missing from TCRdb's copy, which holds only in-frame ones; the method was immunoSEQ multiplex PCR. The sample contains about 66,000 clones, 82% of which appear only once. Sequenced input: peripheral blood. All receptors derive from a man in his sixties with acute or convalescent COVID-19.

This clone has only a few counts. This chain links TRBV15 with TRBJ1-5; weak D call: TRBD1 (6 bases). Per the germline V gene, CDR1 is LNHNV and CDR2 is YYDKDF (reference sequence). Trimming removed 0 bases at V and 6 bases at J, with 15 bases between. This CDR3 has 16 residues. CDR3 sequence reads: CATSRDLQGGSQPQHF. CDR3 DNA: TGTGCCACCAGCAGAGATCTACAGGGTGGAAGTCAGCCCCAGCATTTT.

The gene calls are TRBV10-3 and TRBJ1-5; TRBD1 matches at 10 bases. Trimming took 8 bases from V and 7 from J; bases not matched to a gene: 5. CDR1 ENHRY and CDR2 SYGVKD come from the germline V gene. The CDR3 runs 13 residues. As DNA, the CDR3 is TGTGCCATCGGCGGGACAGGGGAGCAGCCCCAGCATTTT. It is translated as CAIGGTGEQPQHF.

Only one count was recorded for this clone. The genes are TRBV5-4 and TRBJ1-3; D gene uncertain. This CDR3 spans 15 amino acids. Germline lookup yields CDR1 SGHNT and CDR2 YYREEE (reference sequence). V shed 2 bases and J shed 2 bases, with 11 bases lying between them. The CDR3: CASSLNGRTGNTIYF. The DNA of the CDR3 is TGTGCCAGCAGCTTAAATGGGAGAACTGGAAACACCATATATTTT.

This clone was counted between two and nine times. The V call is TRBV7-9, the J call TRBJ1-1; D is possibly TRBD1 (6 bases). CDR3 size: 13 residues. The germline gives CDR1 SEHNR, CDR2 FQNEAQ (reference sequence). Trimming pared 2 bases from V and 5 bases from J, leaving 9 bases between. CDR3 sequence (DNA): TGTGCCAGCAGCTTAACAGGGAGAACTGAAGCTTTCTTT. Its protein is CASSLTGRTEAFF.